This record covers a single T cell receptor (beta chain). The antigen is unknown. Preparation of the TCRbeta library used unique molecular identifiers. MiXCR, run by TCRdb on the PCR reads, gives a single entry per CDR3 protein. The repertoire holds some 120,000 distinct CDR3 sequences, with approximately 10% as singletons. These data are taken from a study of T-cell reconstitution after alpha-beta-depleted transplantation in children. Study outcomes and limitations: Newly produced T cells mostly accounted for T-cell counts and diversity one year post-transplant. Two months or so post-transplant, alpha-beta T cells reportedly derived from several hundred expanded graft clones. The study traced high day-60 TCRbeta diversity in some patients to surviving recipient T cells and thymic progenitors.

This receptor was obtained from a boy aged 2 to 10 with acute lymphoblastic leukemia, due to receive a stem cell transplant. The sample here was PBMCs, taken before TCRalphabeta/CD19-depleted stem cell transplant.

The CDR3: CASSEFDNSPLHF. The DNA of the CDR3 is TGTGCCAGCAGTGAATTCGACAATTCACCCCTCCACTTT. The chain recombines TRBV25-1 with TRBJ1-6; no clear D. The germline gives CDR1 MGHDK, CDR2 SYGVNS. The CDR3 is made up of 13 amino acids. The V gene lost 1 base and the J gene lost 7 bases, with 5 bases spanning the gap.